This T cell receptor (beta chain) was recorded in a study of blood T cell repertoires in COVID-19. Whole-study context: Acute-phase and convalescent COVID-19 samples originated in the United States, Italy and Spain. Sources were T cells, B-cell-depleted T cells, or PBMCs; the material itself was cDNA or gDNA.

In the source study's methods: The authors estimated nucleated cell counts from reference gene primer amplification. Assay: immunoSEQ multiplex PCR; the TCRdb copy retains only in-frame clones and omits some. V, J and clone size derive from that table, while D and trimming were established from the DNA sequence. Of approximately 82,000 clones in the sample, roughly 92% are singletons; the top ten hold about 6.6%. From germline, CDR1 is SGHTA and CDR2 FQGNSA. Unmatched junction bases numbered 6, after V lost 1 base and J lost 4 bases. The CDR3 covers 15 residues. The receptor's source is a woman in her sixties with active COVID-19. Sequenced: peripheral blood. The chain carries TRBV7-2 and TRBJ2-5; 7 nucleotides agree with TRBD2. CDR3 in amino acids: CASSLVAAGSETQYF. The CDR3 DNA reads TGTGCCAGCAGCTTAGTTGCAGCGGGATCAGAGACCCAGTACTTC.